These T cell receptor beta chains were read from a single sample in a study of control samples from healthy donors and cancer patients. Assay used: immunoSEQ multiplex PCR; TCRdb lists only in-frame clones, some missing. The data hold 120,000 or so clones, with approximately 93% observed a single time. Material: blood. Receptors were obtained from a woman aged 18-30 years in good health. CDR3s include the opening cysteine and the closing phenylalanine or tryptophan. A D gene is named only where the DNA matches it firmly. Expanded clones are given a class, and other clones once, few, many or no size at all.

d_call	cdr3_length	clone_size	v_call	j_call	cdr3_aa	cdr3_nt
-	12	-	TRBV3-1/TRBV3-2	TRBJ1-2	CASSHPVDGYTF	TGTGCCAGCAGCCACCCAGTGGATGGCTACACCTTC
-	13	-	TRBV28	TRBJ1-1	CASSLINYTEAFF	TGTGCCAGCTCTCTTATCAACTACACTGAAGCTTTCTTT
-	16	-	TRBV4-1	TRBJ2-3	CASSQGGRGLTDTQYF	TGCGCCAGCAGCCAAGGAGGCCGGGGGCTCACAGATACGCAGTATTTT
-	15	once	TRBV18	TRBJ1-6	CASSPRRQNNSPLHF	TGTGCCAGCTCCCCCCGCCGACAAAATAATTCACCCCTCCACTTT
TRBD2	16	once	TRBV28	TRBJ2-1	CASSRTSLITYNEQFF	TGTGCCAGCAGTAGGACTAGCTTAATAACCTACAATGAGCAGTTCTTC
TRBD1	18	-	TRBV7-2	TRBJ1-3	CASSSLGGQGASGNTIYF	TGTGCCAGCAGTTCCTTGGGGGGACAGGGGGCTTCTGGAAACACCATATATTTT
-	17	once	TRBV9	TRBJ2-1	CASSVAGLATSYNEQFF	TGTGCCAGCAGCGTAGCTGGTCTAGCGACCTCCTACAATGAGCAGTTCTTC
TRBD2	15	-	TRBV28	TRBJ2-3	CASSLSGGSTDTQYF	TGTGCCAGCAGTTTATCGGGGGGGTCCACAGATACGCAGTATTTT
-	14	-	TRBV5-1	TRBJ2-3	CASSIPTHTDTQYF	TGCGCCAGCAGCATACCCACCCACACAGATACGCAGTATTTT
-	14	-	TRBV4-1	TRBJ2-2	CASSQAPNTGELFF	TGCGCCAGCAGCCAAGCCCCGAACACCGGGGAGCTGTTTTTT
-	15	-	TRBV7-2	TRBJ2-5	CASSFRLVGSETQYF	TGTGCCAGCAGTTTCCGACTAGTCGGATCGGAGACCCAGTACTTC
-	14	few	TRBV27	TRBJ2-2	CASSPRVWAGELFF	TGTGCCAGCAGTCCTCGAGTTTGGGCCGGGGAGCTGTTTTTT
-	13	once	TRBV7-3	TRBJ1-1	CASSLELNTEAFF	TGTGCCAGCAGCTTGGAACTGAACACTGAAGCTTTCTTT
-	14	-	TRBV3-1/TRBV3-2	TRBJ2-7	CASSPGAPLYEQYF	TGTGCCAGCAGCCCAGGGGCCCCCCTCTACGAGCAGTACTTC
-	15	once	TRBV14	TRBJ2-7	CASSPLEKGTYEQYF	TGTGCCAGCAGCCCCCTGGAGAAGGGCACCTACGAGCAGTACTTC
TRBD1	13	few	TRBV30	TRBJ1-6	CALDRTGGSPLHF	TGTGCCTTGGACAGGACCGGGGGTTCACCCCTCCACTTT
-	13	-	TRBV7-9	TRBJ2-1	CASSLGSSDEQFF	TGTGCCAGCAGCTTAGGGAGTTCGGATGAGCAGTTCTTC
-	19	-	TRBV11-3	TRBJ2-3	CASSLDRVGEFSYTDTQYF	TGTGCCAGCAGCTTAGACAGAGTAGGGGAGTTTTCGTACACAGATACGCAGTATTTT
TRBD1	16	-	TRBV4-2	TRBJ2-1	CASSQVPGQGVNEQFF	TGTGCCAGCAGCCAAGTCCCGGGACAGGGCGTGAATGAGCAGTTCTTC
TRBD1	18	-	TRBV11-3	TRBJ1-1	CASSDDRGQKRENTEAFF	TGTGCCAGCAGCGACGACAGGGGCCAAAAACGAGAGAACACTGAAGCTTTCTTT
-	12	-	TRBV5-5	TRBJ1-2	CASSLNLYGYTF	TGTGCCAGCAGCTTGAACCTCTATGGCTACACCTTC
-	15	-	TRBV5-4	TRBJ2-1	CASSLNPEQYNEQFF	TGTGCCAGCAGCTTAAATCCAGAGCAATACAATGAGCAGTTCTTC
-	16	-	TRBV12-1	TRBJ1-2	CASSLHRGQKGYGYTF	TGTGCCAGCAGCCTCCACAGGGGGCAGAAGGGCTATGGCTACACCTTC
TRBD1	16	once	TRBV6-8	TRBJ2-2	CASSSGQARPTGELFF	TGTGCCAGCAGTTCAGGACAGGCTCGTCCCACCGGGGAGCTGTTTTTT
-	16	-	TRBV2	TRBJ2-1	CASSETSRGSYNEQFF	TGTGCCAGCAGTGAAACTAGCAGGGGCTCCTACAATGAGCAGTTCTTC
TRBD1	14	-	TRBV7-6	TRBJ1-6	CASSPTGQNSPLHF	TGTGCCAGCAGCCCGACAGGGCAGAATTCACCCCTCCACTTT
-	14	-	TRBV5-1	TRBJ2-3	CASSQTIQIDTQYF	TGCGCCAGCAGCCAGACAATCCAGATTGATACGCAGTATTTT
TRBD1	16	-	TRBV28	TRBJ1-3	CASIPGTAFSGNTIYF	TGTGCCAGCATCCCCGGGACAGCCTTCTCTGGAAACACCATATATTTT
TRBD2	18	-	TRBV25-1	TRBJ2-2	CASSGTSGGSGNTGELFF	TGTGCCAGTTCCGGGACTAGCGGGGGGTCCGGGAACACCGGGGAGCTGTTTTTT
TRBD2	14	-	TRBV29-1	TRBJ2-5	CSASSGRHQETQYF	TGCAGCGCTAGCAGCGGGAGGCACCAAGAGACCCAGTACTTC
-	18	-	TRBV7-2	TRBJ1-5	CASSLQGPTIHSNQPQHF	TGTGCCAGCAGCTTACAGGGGCCGACTATTCATAGCAATCAGCCCCAGCATTTT
-	13	-	TRBV28	TRBJ1-2	CASSLGSSVSYTF	TGTGCCAGCAGTTTAGGCAGTTCAGTGAGCTACACCTTC
-	14	-	TRBV27	TRBJ2-5	CASSTLQDQETQYF	TGTGCCAGCAGTACTCTCCAAGACCAAGAGACCCAGTACTTC
-	15	-	TRBV10-2	TRBJ2-7	CASSEGASDTYEQYF	TGCGCCAGCAGTGAGGGCGCTAGCGACACCTACGAGCAGTACTTC
-	15	-	TRBV9	TRBJ2-3	CASSVRGSSTDTQYF	TGTGCCAGCAGCGTAAGGGGTTCTAGCACAGATACGCAGTATTTT
-	11	-	TRBV11-3	TRBJ2-1	CASSFENEQFF	TGTGCCAGCAGCTTTGAAAATGAGCAGTTCTTC